A selection of T cell receptor beta chains follows, all from one sample in a study of shared clonotypes between healthy human individuals. Generated by immunoSEQ multiplex PCR, the TCRdb table keeps only in-frame clones and is missing some. The sample records about 2.1 million clones, 90% to 95% being singletons. Source material: naive CD8+ T cells from PBMCs. These receptors were obtained from a man aged 18 to 35 in good health. Some clones in this sample may be carry-over from other donors' samples. Both conserved end residues are part of each CDR3. The D gene is left open where the match is weak. Size is stated for part of the rows, as once, few or many counts, or as a class when the clone is expanded.

clone_size: once
j_call: TRBJ2-7
d_call: .
v_call: TRBV5-4
cdr3_aa: CASSLATSAGEQYF
cdr3_nt: TGTGCCAGCAGCTTGGCCACCAGCGCGGGCGAGCAGTACTTC

clone_size: .
j_call: TRBJ1-1
d_call: .
v_call: TRBV14
cdr3_aa: CASSPIQTMNTEAFF
cdr3_nt: TGTGCCAGCAGCCCAATACAGACCATGAACACTGAAGCTTTCTTT

clone_size: .
j_call: TRBJ2-7
d_call: TRBD1
v_call: TRBV2
cdr3_aa: CASRPIRRDRGDYEQYF
cdr3_nt: TGTGCCAGCAGACCCATCCGCCGGGACAGGGGGGACTACGAGCAGTACTTC

clone_size: .
j_call: TRBJ2-5
d_call: .
v_call: TRBV5-1
cdr3_aa: CASSRRAGFQETQYF
cdr3_nt: TGCGCCAGCAGCCGGCGGGCAGGATTTCAAGAGACCCAGTACTTC

clone_size: .
j_call: TRBJ2-5
d_call: .
v_call: TRBV27
cdr3_aa: CASTHQETQYF
cdr3_nt: TGTGCCAGCACCCACCAAGAGACCCAGTACTTC

clone_size: .
j_call: TRBJ2-2
d_call: .
v_call: TRBV5-1
cdr3_aa: CASSFFGASTGELFF
cdr3_nt: TGCGCCAGCAGCTTTTTTGGGGCGTCGACCGGGGAGCTGTTTTTT

clone_size: .
j_call: TRBJ1-2
d_call: TRBD1
v_call: TRBV19
cdr3_aa: CASSTDRVNYGYTF
cdr3_nt: TGTGCCAGTAGTACGGACAGGGTCAACTATGGCTACACCTTC

clone_size: .
j_call: TRBJ1-5
d_call: .
v_call: TRBV28
cdr3_aa: CASTPLRASSNQPQHF
cdr3_nt: TGTGCCAGCACCCCATTGAGGGCCTCGAGCAATCAGCCCCAGCATTTT

clone_size: .
j_call: TRBJ2-2
d_call: TRBD2
v_call: TRBV28
cdr3_aa: CASSLVPSGSNTGELFF
cdr3_nt: TGTGCCAGCAGTTTGGTCCCTAGCGGATCGAACACCGGGGAGCTGTTTTTT

clone_size: .
j_call: TRBJ1-2
d_call: .
v_call: TRBV13
cdr3_aa: CASSRRGPVYGYTF
cdr3_nt: TGTGCCAGCAGCAGACGGGGACCCGTTTATGGCTACACCTTC

clone_size: .
j_call: TRBJ2-3
d_call: .
v_call: TRBV9
cdr3_aa: CASSVAYRELDTQYF
cdr3_nt: TGTGCCAGCAGCGTAGCTTACCGGGAGTTAGATACGCAGTATTTT

clone_size: .
j_call: TRBJ2-3
d_call: .
v_call: TRBV27
cdr3_aa: CANRTRTDTQYF
cdr3_nt: TGTGCCAACCGGACACGCACAGATACGCAGTATTTT

clone_size: .
j_call: TRBJ2-1
d_call: .
v_call: TRBV6-5
cdr3_aa: CASSVSVPYNEQFF
cdr3_nt: TGTGCCAGCAGTGTCAGCGTACCTTACAATGAGCAGTTCTTC

clone_size: .
j_call: TRBJ1-1
d_call: .
v_call: TRBV5-1
cdr3_aa: CASSLAWGRTEAFF
cdr3_nt: TGCGCCAGCAGCTTGGCCTGGGGGCGCACTGAAGCTTTCTTT

clone_size: once
j_call: TRBJ2-1
d_call: .
v_call: TRBV7-9
cdr3_aa: CASSFDRNEQFF
cdr3_nt: TGTGCCAGCAGCTTTGATCGTAATGAGCAGTTCTTC

clone_size: .
j_call: TRBJ2-5
d_call: .
v_call: TRBV27
cdr3_aa: CASSSAQYF
cdr3_nt: TGTGCCAGCAGCTCCGCCCAGTACTTC

clone_size: .
j_call: TRBJ2-2
d_call: TRBD1
v_call: TRBV11-2
cdr3_aa: CASSYPGGSNTGELFF
cdr3_nt: TGTGCCAGCAGCTACCCAGGGGGCTCGAACACCGGGGAGCTGTTTTTT

clone_size: .
j_call: TRBJ2-3
d_call: .
v_call: TRBV7-6
cdr3_aa: CASSSERALGDTQYF
cdr3_nt: TGTGCCAGCAGCTCCGAAAGGGCCTTGGGAGATACGCAGTATTTT

clone_size: .
j_call: TRBJ2-5
d_call: .
v_call: TRBV15
cdr3_aa: CATSVERGETQYF
cdr3_nt: TGTGCCACCTCGGTGGAGAGGGGAGAGACCCAGTACTTC

clone_size: few
j_call: TRBJ2-3
d_call: .
v_call: TRBV27
cdr3_aa: CASSLWGPSTDTQYF
cdr3_nt: TGTGCCAGCAGTTTATGGGGACCTAGCACAGATACGCAGTATTTT

clone_size: .
j_call: TRBJ1-2
d_call: .
v_call: TRBV27
cdr3_aa: CASSFRYEDGYTF
cdr3_nt: TGTGCCAGCAGTTTTCGGTACGAAGATGGCTACACCTTC

clone_size: .
j_call: TRBJ1-5
d_call: .
v_call: TRBV6-6
cdr3_aa: CAGGDLPQHF
cdr3_nt: TGTGCCGGGGGGGACCTGCCCCAGCATTTT

clone_size: .
j_call: TRBJ2-3
d_call: .
v_call: TRBV7-9
cdr3_aa: CASSPGRGTDTQYF
cdr3_nt: TGTGCCAGCAGCCCCGGGCGGGGCACAGATACGCAGTATTTT

clone_size: .
j_call: TRBJ2-1
d_call: TRBD2
v_call: TRBV6-1
cdr3_aa: CASRGEGSSYNEQFF
cdr3_nt: TGTGCCAGCAGGGGGGAGGGGAGCTCCTACAATGAGCAGTTCTTC

clone_size: .
j_call: TRBJ2-3
d_call: TRBD2
v_call: TRBV7-9
cdr3_aa: CASSPGAGGPSSTDTQYF
cdr3_nt: TGTGCCAGCAGCCCTGGAGCGGGAGGGCCTTCTAGCACAGATACGCAGTATTTT

clone_size: .
j_call: TRBJ1-1
d_call: .
v_call: TRBV18
cdr3_aa: CASSPTPGWNTEAFF
cdr3_nt: TGTGCCAGCTCACCTACCCCAGGGTGGAACACTGAAGCTTTCTTT

clone_size: .
j_call: TRBJ2-7
d_call: TRBD1
v_call: TRBV5-4
cdr3_aa: CASSLRAGGSYEQYF
cdr3_nt: TGTGCCAGCAGCTTGAGGGCAGGGGGCTCTTACGAGCAGTACTTC

clone_size: once
j_call: TRBJ2-5
d_call: .
v_call: TRBV7-9
cdr3_aa: CASSQRSGSVEETQYF
cdr3_nt: TGTGCCAGCAGCCAACGATCTGGTAGCGTCGAAGAGACCCAGTACTTC

clone_size: .
j_call: TRBJ1-1
d_call: TRBD1
v_call: TRBV4-2
cdr3_aa: CASSPQGAITEAFF
cdr3_nt: TGTGCCAGCAGCCCACAGGGGGCGATCACTGAAGCTTTCTTT

clone_size: .
j_call: TRBJ1-5
d_call: TRBD1
v_call: TRBV28
cdr3_aa: CASSLPGQGARRRNQPQHF
cdr3_nt: TGTGCCAGCAGTTTACCGGGACAGGGGGCGCGTAGGAGGAATCAGCCCCAGCATTTT

clone_size: .
j_call: TRBJ2-2
d_call: .
v_call: TRBV10-1
cdr3_aa: CASSESNSLNTGELFF
cdr3_nt: TGCGCCAGCAGTGAGTCGAATAGCCTGAACACCGGGGAGCTGTTTTTT

clone_size: .
j_call: TRBJ2-7
d_call: .
v_call: TRBV2
cdr3_aa: CASSGRRSYEQYF
cdr3_nt: TGTGCCAGCAGTGGCAGGCGTTCCTACGAGCAGTACTTC

clone_size: .
j_call: TRBJ2-2
d_call: .
v_call: TRBV29-1
cdr3_aa: CSVGNTYTGELFF
cdr3_nt: TGCAGCGTTGGTAACACCTACACCGGGGAGCTGTTTTTT

clone_size: .
j_call: TRBJ1-1
d_call: .
v_call: TRBV27
cdr3_aa: CASSLSWREGGSEAFF
cdr3_nt: TGTGCCAGCAGTTTATCGTGGAGGGAGGGGGGTAGTGAAGCTTTCTTT

clone_size: .
j_call: TRBJ2-1
d_call: TRBD2
v_call: TRBV7-3
cdr3_aa: CASSPYKREDNEQFF
cdr3_nt: TGTGCCAGCAGCCCGTACAAGCGGGAGGACAATGAGCAGTTCTTC

clone_size: .
j_call: TRBJ2-5
d_call: TRBD2
v_call: TRBV4-3
cdr3_aa: CASSQDSGPASETQYF
cdr3_nt: TGCGCCAGCAGCCAAGATAGCGGGCCTGCATCAGAGACCCAGTACTTC

clone_size: .
j_call: TRBJ2-1
d_call: .
v_call: TRBV5-1
cdr3_aa: CASSRSRSSYNEQFF
cdr3_nt: TGCGCCAGCAGCCGATCTAGGAGCTCCTACAATGAGCAGTTCTTC

clone_size: .
j_call: TRBJ2-7
d_call: .
v_call: TRBV29-1
cdr3_aa: CSVRTGISYYEQYF
cdr3_nt: TGCAGCGTCAGAACCGGGATATCATACTACGAGCAGTACTTC

clone_size: .
j_call: TRBJ2-7
d_call: TRBD1
v_call: TRBV19
cdr3_aa: CASSRGTGGEQYF
cdr3_nt: TGTGCCAGTAGTAGGGGGACAGGGGGTGAGCAGTACTTC

clone_size: .
j_call: TRBJ2-2
d_call: .
v_call: TRBV15
cdr3_aa: CATSRRPGLNTGELFF
cdr3_nt: TGTGCCACCAGCAGACGGCCGGGACTCAACACCGGGGAGCTGTTTTTT